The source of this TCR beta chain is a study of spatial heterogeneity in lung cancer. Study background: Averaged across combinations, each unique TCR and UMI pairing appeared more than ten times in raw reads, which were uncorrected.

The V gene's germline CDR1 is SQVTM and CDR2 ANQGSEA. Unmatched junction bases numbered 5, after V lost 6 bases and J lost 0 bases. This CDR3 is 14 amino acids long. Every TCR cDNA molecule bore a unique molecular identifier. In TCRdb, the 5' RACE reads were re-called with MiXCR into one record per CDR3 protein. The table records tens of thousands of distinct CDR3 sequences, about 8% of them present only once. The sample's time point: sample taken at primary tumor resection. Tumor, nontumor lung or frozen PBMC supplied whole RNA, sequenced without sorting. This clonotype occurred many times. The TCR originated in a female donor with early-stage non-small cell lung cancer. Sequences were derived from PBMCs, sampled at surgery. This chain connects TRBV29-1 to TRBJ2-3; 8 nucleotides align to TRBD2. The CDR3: CSVQAGASTDTQYF. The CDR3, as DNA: TGCAGCGTGCAAGCGGGGGCGAGCACAGATACGCAGTATTTT.